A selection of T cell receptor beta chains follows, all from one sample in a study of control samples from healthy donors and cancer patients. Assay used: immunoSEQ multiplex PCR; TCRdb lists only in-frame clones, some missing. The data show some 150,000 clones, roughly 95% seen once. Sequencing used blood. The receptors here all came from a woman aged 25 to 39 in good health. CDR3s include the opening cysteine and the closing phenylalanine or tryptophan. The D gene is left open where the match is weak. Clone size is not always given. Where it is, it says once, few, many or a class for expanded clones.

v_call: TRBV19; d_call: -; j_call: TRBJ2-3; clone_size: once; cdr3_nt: TGTGCCAGTAGAGATAGTGGGTCAGAAGATACGCAGTATTTT; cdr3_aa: CASRDSGSEDTQYF
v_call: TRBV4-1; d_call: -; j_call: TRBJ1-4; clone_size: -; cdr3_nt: TGCGCCAGCAGCCGACACCAGGGTGCAACTAATGAAAAACTGTTTTTT; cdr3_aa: CASSRHQGATNEKLFF
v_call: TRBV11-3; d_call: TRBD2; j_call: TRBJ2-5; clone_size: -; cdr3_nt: TGTGCCAGCAGCTCCCGGGGGGGGTTCCAAGAGACCCAGTACTTC; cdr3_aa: CASSSRGGFQETQYF
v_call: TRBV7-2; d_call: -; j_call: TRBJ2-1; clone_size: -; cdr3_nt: TGTGCCAGCAGCTTAGCCGGTCAGGGCTACAATGAGCAGTTCTTC; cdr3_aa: CASSLAGQGYNEQFF
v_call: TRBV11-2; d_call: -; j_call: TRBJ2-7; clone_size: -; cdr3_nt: TGTGCCAGCAGCTTAGTGACAGGCCTATCCTACGAGCAGTACTTC; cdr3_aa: CASSLVTGLSYEQYF
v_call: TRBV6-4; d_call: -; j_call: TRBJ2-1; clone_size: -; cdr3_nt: TGTGCCAGCAGTTTGGGACCTCACAATGAGCAGTTCTTC; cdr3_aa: CASSLGPHNEQFF
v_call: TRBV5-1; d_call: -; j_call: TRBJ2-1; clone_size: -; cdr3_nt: TGCGCCAGCAGTACGGGACACAACAATGAGCAGTTCTTC; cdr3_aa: CASSTGHNNEQFF
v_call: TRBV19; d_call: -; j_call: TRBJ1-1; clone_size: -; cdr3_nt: TGTGCCAGTAGTATGGGCACTGAAGCTTTCTTT; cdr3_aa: CASSMGTEAFF
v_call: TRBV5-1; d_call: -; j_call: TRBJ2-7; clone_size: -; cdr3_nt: TGCGCCAGCAGCTTGGTAGGGTACGAGCAGTACTTC; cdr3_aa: CASSLVGYEQYF
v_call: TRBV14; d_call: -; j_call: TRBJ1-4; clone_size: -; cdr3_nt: TGTGCCAGCAGCCGAGAAGAAAAACTGTTTTTT; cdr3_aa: CASSREEKLFF
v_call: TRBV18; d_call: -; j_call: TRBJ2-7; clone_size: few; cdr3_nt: TGTGCCAGCTCACCACCGGAGACTGCCACCTACGAGCAGTACTTC; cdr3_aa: CASSPPETATYEQYF
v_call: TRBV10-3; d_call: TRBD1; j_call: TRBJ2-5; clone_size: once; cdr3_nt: TGTGCCATCAGTGCCGGGACAGGGGAGATTGAGACCCAGTACTTC; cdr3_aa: CAISAGTGEIETQYF
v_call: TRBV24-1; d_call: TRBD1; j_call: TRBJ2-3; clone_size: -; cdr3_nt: TGTGCCACCAGTGATACATCGGGTCAGGGGGTGGGAGATACGCAGTATTTT; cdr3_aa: CATSDTSGQGVGDTQYF
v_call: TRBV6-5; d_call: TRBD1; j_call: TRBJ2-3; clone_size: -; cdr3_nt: TGTGCCAGCAGTCCCGGACAGGCCCCAGATACGCAGTATTTT; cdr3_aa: CASSPGQAPDTQYF
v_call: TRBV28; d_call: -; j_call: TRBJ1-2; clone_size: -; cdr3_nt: TGTGCCAGCAGTTTTAGCAGGTTCTATGGCTACACCTTC; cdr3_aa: CASSFSRFYGYTF
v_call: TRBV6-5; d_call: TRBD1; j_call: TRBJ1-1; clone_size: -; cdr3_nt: TGTGCCAGCCGCAGACAGGGCCCCTCCACTGAAGCTTTCTTT; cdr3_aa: CASRRQGPSTEAFF
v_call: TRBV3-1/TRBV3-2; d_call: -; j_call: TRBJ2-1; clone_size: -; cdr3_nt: TGTGCCAGCAGTAAAGGCAGGGGCTCCTACAATGAGCAGTTCTTC; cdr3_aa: CASSKGRGSYNEQFF
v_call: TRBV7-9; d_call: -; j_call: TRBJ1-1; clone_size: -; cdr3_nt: TGTGCCAGCAGCCTCACATTGAACACTGAAGCTTTCTTT; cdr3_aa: CASSLTLNTEAFF